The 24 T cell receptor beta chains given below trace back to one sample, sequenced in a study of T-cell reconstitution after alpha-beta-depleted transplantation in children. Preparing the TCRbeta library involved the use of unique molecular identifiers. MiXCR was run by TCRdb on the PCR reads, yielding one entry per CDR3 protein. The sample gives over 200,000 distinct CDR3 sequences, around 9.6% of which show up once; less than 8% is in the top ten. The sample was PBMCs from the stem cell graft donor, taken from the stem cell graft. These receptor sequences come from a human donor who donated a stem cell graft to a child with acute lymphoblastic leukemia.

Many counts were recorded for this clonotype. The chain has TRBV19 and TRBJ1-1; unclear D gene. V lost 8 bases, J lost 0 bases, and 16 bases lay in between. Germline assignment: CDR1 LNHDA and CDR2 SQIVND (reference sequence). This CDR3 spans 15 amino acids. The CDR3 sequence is CASHDVGRMNTEAFF. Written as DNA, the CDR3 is TGTGCCAGTCACGACGTGGGCCGTATGAACACTGAAGCTTTCTTT. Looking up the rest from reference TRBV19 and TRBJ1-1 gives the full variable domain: DGGITQSPKYLFRKEGQNVTLSCEQNLNHDAMYWYRQDPGQGLRLIYYSQIVNDFQKGDIAEGYSVSREKKESFPLTVTSAQKNPTAFYLCASHDVGRMNTEAFFGQGTRLTVV.

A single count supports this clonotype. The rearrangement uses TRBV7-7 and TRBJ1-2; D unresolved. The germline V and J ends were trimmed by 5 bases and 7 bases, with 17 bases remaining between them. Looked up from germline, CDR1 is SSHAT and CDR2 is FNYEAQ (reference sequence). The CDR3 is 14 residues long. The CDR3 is CASSAIGLNGGYTF. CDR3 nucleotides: TGTGCCAGCAGCGCCATAGGCCTGAACGGTGGCTACACCTTC.

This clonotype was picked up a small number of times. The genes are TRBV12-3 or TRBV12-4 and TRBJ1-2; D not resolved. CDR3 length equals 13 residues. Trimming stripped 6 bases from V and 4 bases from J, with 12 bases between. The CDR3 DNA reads TGTGCCAGCAGCGCAGAGGTATTCTATGGCTACACCTTC. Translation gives CASSAEVFYGYTF.

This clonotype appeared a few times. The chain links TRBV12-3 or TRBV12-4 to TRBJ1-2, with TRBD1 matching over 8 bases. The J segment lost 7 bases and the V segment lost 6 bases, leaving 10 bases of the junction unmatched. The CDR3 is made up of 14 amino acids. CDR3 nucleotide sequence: TGTGCCAGCAGCCGTGACAGGGGAGTGTTTGGCTACACCTTC. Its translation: CASSRDRGVFGYTF.

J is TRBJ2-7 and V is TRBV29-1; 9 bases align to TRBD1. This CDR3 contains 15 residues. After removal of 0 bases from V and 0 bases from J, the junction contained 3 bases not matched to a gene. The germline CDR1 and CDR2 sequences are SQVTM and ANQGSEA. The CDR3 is CSVEEGTGFSYEQYF. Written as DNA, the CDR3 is TGCAGCGTTGAAGAAGGGACAGGGTTCTCCTACGAGCAGTACTTC.

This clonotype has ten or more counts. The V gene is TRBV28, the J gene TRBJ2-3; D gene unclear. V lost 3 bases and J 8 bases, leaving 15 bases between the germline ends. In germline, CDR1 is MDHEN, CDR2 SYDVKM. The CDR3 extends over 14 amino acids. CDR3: CASSFLRLYGTQYF. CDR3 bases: TGTGCCAGCAGTTTTCTACGCCTCTATGGTACGCAGTATTTT.

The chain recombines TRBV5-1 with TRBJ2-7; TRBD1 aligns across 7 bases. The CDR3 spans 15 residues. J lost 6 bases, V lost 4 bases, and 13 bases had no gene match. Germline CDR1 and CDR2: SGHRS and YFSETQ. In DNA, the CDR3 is TGCGCCAGCAGCACCGGGACAGTATCATCAGGCGAGCAGTACTTC. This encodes CASSTGTVSSGEQYF. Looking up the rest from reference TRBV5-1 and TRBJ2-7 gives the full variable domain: KAGVTQTPRYLIKTRGQQVTLSCSPISGHRSVSWYQQTPGQGLQFLFEYFSETQRNKGNFPGRFSGRQFSNSRSEMNVSTLELGDSALYLCASSTGTVSSGEQYFGPGTRLTVT.

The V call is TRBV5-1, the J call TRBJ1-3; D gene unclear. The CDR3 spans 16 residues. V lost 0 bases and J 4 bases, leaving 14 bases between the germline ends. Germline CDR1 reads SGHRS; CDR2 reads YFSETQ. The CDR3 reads CASSLDGPLGGNTIYF. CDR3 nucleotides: TGCGCCAGCAGCTTGGACGGACCTCTGGGCGGAAACACCATATATTTT.

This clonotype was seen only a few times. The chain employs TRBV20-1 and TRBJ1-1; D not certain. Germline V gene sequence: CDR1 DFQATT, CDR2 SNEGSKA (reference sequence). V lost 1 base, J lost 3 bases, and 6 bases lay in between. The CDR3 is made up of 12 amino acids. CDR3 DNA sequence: TGCAGTGCTAGAGTCCCGTACACTGAAGCTTTCTTT. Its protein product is CSARVPYTEAFF.

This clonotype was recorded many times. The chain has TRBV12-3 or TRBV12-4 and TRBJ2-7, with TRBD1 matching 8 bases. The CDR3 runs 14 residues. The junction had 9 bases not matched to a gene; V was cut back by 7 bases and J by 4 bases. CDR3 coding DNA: TGTGCCAGCAATGCCGGGACAGGAGTTTACGAGCAGTACTTC. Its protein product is CASNAGTGVYEQYF.

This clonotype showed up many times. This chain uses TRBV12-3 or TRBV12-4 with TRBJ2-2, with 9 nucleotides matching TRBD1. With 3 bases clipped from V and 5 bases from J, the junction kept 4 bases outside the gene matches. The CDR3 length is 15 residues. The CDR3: CASSLGTGNTGELFF. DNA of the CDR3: TGTGCCAGCAGTTTGGGGACAGGGAATACCGGGGAGCTGTTTTTT.

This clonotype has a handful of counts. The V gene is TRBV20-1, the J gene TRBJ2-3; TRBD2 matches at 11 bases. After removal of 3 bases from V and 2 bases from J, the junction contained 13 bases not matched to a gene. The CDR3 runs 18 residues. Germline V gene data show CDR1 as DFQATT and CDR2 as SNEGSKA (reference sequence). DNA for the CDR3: TGCAGTGCTAGGGCGACTAGCGGGGCGGATACTATCACAGATACGCAGTATTTT. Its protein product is CSARATSGADTITDTQYF.

In nucleotides, the CDR3 is TGTGCCAGCAGCCAGTTCCAAGAGACCCAGTACTTC. It codes for CASSQFQETQYF. The V call is TRBV3-1, the J call TRBJ2-5; D is ambiguous. Germline values: CDR1 LGHDT, CDR2 YNNKEL (reference sequence). This CDR3 region has 12 residues. The V end lost 3 bases, the J end lost 1 base, and 3 bases lay between the germline ends.

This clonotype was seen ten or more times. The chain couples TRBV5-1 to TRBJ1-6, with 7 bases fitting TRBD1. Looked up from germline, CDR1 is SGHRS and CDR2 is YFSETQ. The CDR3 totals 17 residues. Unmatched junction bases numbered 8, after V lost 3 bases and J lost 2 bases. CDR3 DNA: TGCGCCAGCAGCTCGGAGACAGGGATTGCCTATAATTCACCCCTCCACTTT. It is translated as CASSSETGIAYNSPLHF. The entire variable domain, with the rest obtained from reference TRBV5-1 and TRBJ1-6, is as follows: KAGVTQTPRYLIKTRGQQVTLSCSPISGHRSVSWYQQTPGQGLQFLFEYFSETQRNKGNFPGRFSGRQFSNSRSEMNVSTLELGDSALYLCASSSETGIAYNSPLHFGNGTRLTVT.

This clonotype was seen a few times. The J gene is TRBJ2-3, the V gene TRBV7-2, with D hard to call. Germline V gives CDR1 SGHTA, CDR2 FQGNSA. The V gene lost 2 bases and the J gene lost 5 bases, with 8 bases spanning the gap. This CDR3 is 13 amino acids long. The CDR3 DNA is TGTGCCAGCAGCTTATCTGCTAGAGATACGCAGTATTTT. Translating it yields CASSLSARDTQYF.

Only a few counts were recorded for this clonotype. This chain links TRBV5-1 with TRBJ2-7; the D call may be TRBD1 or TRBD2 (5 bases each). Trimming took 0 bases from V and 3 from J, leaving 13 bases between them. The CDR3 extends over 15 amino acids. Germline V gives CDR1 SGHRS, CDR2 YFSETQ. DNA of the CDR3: TGCGCCAGCAGCTTGGCGGGACGGGGATTCTACGAGCAGTACTTC. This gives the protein CASSLAGRGFYEQYF.

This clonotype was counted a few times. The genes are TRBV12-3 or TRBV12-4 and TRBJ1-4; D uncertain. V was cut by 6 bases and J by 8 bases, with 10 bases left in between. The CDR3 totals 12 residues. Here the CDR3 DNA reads TGTGCCAGCAGAGATACTGGGGAAAAACTGTTTTTT. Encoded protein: CASRDTGEKLFF.

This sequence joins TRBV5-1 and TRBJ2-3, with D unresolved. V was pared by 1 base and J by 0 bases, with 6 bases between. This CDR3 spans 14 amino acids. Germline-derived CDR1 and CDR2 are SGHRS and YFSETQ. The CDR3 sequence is CASSLSTSTDTQYF. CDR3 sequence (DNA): TGCGCCAGCAGCTTGTCCACTAGCACAGATACGCAGTATTTT. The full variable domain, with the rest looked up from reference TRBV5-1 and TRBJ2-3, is KAGVTQTPRYLIKTRGQQVTLSCSPISGHRSVSWYQQTPGQGLQFLFEYFSETQRNKGNFPGRFSGRQFSNSRSEMNVSTLELGDSALYLCASSLSTSTDTQYFGPGTRLTVL.

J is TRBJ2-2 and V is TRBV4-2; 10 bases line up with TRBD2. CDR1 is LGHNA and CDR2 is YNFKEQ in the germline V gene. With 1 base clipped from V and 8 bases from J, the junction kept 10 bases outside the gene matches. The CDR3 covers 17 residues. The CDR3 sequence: CASSQATSGRGLGELFF. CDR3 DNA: TGTGCCAGCAGCCAAGCGACTAGCGGGCGCGGTTTGGGGGAGCTGTTTTTT.

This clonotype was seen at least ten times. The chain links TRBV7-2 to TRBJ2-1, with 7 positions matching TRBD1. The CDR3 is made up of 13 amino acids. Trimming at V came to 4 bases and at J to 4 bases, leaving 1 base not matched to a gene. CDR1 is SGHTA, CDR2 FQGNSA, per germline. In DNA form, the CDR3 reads TGTGCCAGCAGCTCGGGACAGTACAATGAGCAGTTCTTC. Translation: CASSSGQYNEQFF.

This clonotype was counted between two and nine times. The CDR3 region has the DNA TGTGCCAGCAGCCAAGAGGGACTAGCGGGGGAAGGTGAGCAGTTCTTC. Amino acid sequence: CASSQEGLAGEGEQFF. The chain combines TRBV3-1 with TRBJ2-1; 14 nucleotides line up with TRBD2. The CDR3 is 16 amino acids. The junction had 4 bases not matched to a gene; V was cut back by 0 bases and J by 9 bases. The germline V gene has CDR1 LGHDT and CDR2 YNNKEL (reference sequence).

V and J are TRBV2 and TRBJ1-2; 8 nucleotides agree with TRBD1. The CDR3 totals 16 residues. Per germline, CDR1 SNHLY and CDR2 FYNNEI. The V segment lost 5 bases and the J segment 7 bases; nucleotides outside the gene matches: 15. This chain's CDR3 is CASSSLGQGGSGGYTF. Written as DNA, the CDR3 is TGTGCCAGCAGTTCCCTCGGACAGGGAGGTAGTGGTGGCTACACCTTC.

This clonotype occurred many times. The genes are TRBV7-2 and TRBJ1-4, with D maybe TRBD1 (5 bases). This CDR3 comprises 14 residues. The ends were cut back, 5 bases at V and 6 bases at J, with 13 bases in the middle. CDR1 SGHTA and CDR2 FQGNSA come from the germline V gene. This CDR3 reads CASSAGRAYEKLFF. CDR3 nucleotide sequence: TGTGCCAGCAGCGCGGGCAGGGCATATGAAAAACTGTTTTTT.

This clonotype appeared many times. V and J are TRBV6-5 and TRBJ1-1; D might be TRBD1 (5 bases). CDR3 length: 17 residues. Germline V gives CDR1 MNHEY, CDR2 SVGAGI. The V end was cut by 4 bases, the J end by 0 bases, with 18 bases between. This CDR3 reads CASSFRSFGGMNTEAFF. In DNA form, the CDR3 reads TGTGCCAGCAGTTTCCGCTCCTTCGGGGGGATGAACACTGAAGCTTTCTTT.